A selection of T cell receptor beta chains follows, all from one sample in a study of blood T cells in healthy people across ages. Each CDR3 protein is one row after TCRdb ran MiXCR on the 5' RACE reads. The sample consists of about 1,000,000 distinct CDR3 sequences, around 43% of them appearing once. What was sequenced was blood. The receptors here all came from a woman aged 55 to 70 in good health. Each CDR3 is given with its conserved first and last residue. A D gene is named only where the DNA matches it firmly. Some rows have no size entry. The others give once, few or many, or a class for an expanded clone.

abundance	d_gene	j_gene	v_gene	CDR3nt	CDR3aa
-	-	TRBJ2-7	TRBV12-3/TRBV12-4	TGTGCCAGCAGTCCCCAGGGACTTCTGGGGGACGAGCAGTACTTC	CASSPQGLLGDEQYF
-	-	TRBJ2-1	TRBV7-2	TGTGCGAGCGCCGCCGGGAGCTCCTACAATGAGCAGTTCTTC	CASAAGSSYNEQFF
few	TRBD2	TRBJ2-7	TRBV15	TGTGCCACCAGCAGCCTTAGGACTAGCGGGCGGTACGAGCAGTACTTC	CATSSLRTSGRYEQYF
-	-	TRBJ2-1	TRBV27	TGTGCCAGTACAAGGGGAGGCCCCTCCTACAATGAGCAGTTCTTC	CASTRGGPSYNEQFF
-	-	TRBJ2-5	TRBV7-9	TGTGCCAGCAGATTTAGGACAGCCCAAGAGACCCAGTACTTC	CASRFRTAQETQYF
-	TRBD1	TRBJ1-5	TRBV24-1	TGTGCCACCAGTGACCTGACAGGGTCAGGTCAGCCCCAGCATTTT	CATSDLTGSGQPQHF
-	TRBD1	TRBJ2-3	TRBV7-9	TGTGCCAGCAGCGCCAGGGACAGGGAAAGCACAGATACGCAGTATTTT	CASSARDRESTDTQYF
-	-	TRBJ1-1	TRBV12-3/TRBV12-4	TGTGCCAGCAGTCGTGAGAGGTACACTGAAGCTTTCTTT	CASSRERYTEAFF
-	-	TRBJ2-7	TRBV27	TGTGCCAGCAGTTTTCTGGCAGGGGCCGAGCAGTACTTC	CASSFLAGAEQYF
once	TRBD1	TRBJ2-7	TRBV7-9	TGTGCCAGCAGCTTAGCGGAGGACAGGGGACGGGGGAGCTCCTACGAGCAGTACTTC	CASSLAEDRGRGSSYEQYF
-	TRBD2	TRBJ2-1	TRBV28	TGTGCCAGCAGGGCCGGGACTAGCGGGAGGAACTCCTACAATGAGCAGTTCTTC	CASRAGTSGRNSYNEQFF
few	-	TRBJ2-7	TRBV20-1	TGCAGTGCTAGAGATCCGGGGACTGGGGTTCACGAGCAGTACTTC	CSARDPGTGVHEQYF
few	TRBD2	TRBJ2-7	TRBV28	TGTGCCACGGATTTTGGGGCGGGAGTGGCCTACGAGCAGTACTTC	CATDFGAGVAYEQYF
few	-	TRBJ2-6	TRBV20-1	TGCAGTGCTAAGGGCTCTGGGGCCAACGTCCTGACTTTC	CSAKGSGANVLTF
-	-	TRBJ2-7	TRBV25-1	TGTGCCAGCAGTGCCCCGAGGATCACCTGGGGATACGAGCAGTACTTC	CASSAPRITWGYEQYF
-	TRBD1	TRBJ2-7	TRBV5-6	TGTGCCAGCAGCTTCAGAAGACAGGGACCTTCCTACGAGCAGTACTTC	CASSFRRQGPSYEQYF
-	-	TRBJ1-4	TRBV7-9	TGTGCCAGCAGCTTATCCGGCCTCGCACGCCCCGGAACTAATGAAAAACTGTTTTTT	CASSLSGLARPGTNEKLFF
-	TRBD2	TRBJ2-3	TRBV6-6	TGTGCCAGCAGTTACACCTGGGCGGGGGAACCCACAGATACGCAGTATTTT	CASSYTWAGEPTDTQYF
-	-	TRBJ2-3	TRBV20-1	TGCAGTGCCGGGGCTCACGGGGATACGCAGTATTTT	CSAGAHGDTQYF
few	TRBD1	TRBJ2-2	TRBV27	TGTGCCAGCAGATTGGGACAGGGGGCTAGCGGGGAGCTGTTTTTT	CASRLGQGASGELFF
many	-	TRBJ2-1	TRBV5-1	TGCGCCAGCAGCTTGGACAGGGAGCAGTTCTTC	CASSLDREQFF
-	-	TRBJ2-1	TRBV2	TGTGCCAGCAGTGCACTAACTCATGAGCAGTTCTTC	CASSALTHEQFF
few	TRBD1	TRBJ2-7	TRBV28	TGTGCCAGCAGAACCCGCCGGGACAGGGTCTACGAGCAGTACTTC	CASRTRRDRVYEQYF
few	-	TRBJ2-6	TRBV6-1	TGTGCCAGCAGTCCCCTGCCAGGGGCGAAAGGGGCCAACGTCCTGACTTTC	CASSPLPGAKGANVLTF
-	TRBD1	TRBJ1-2	TRBV29-1	TGCAGCGTTGCGGGACAGGCGGCCTATGGCTACACCTTC	CSVAGQAAYGYTF
-	TRBD2	TRBJ2-3	TRBV19	TGTGCCAGTAGTACAGAGCGGGATAGCACAGATACGCAGTATTTT	CASSTERDSTDTQYF
few	-	TRBJ2-7	TRBV11-2	TGTGCCAGCAGCTTAACCAGGGTCTACGAGCAGTACTTC	CASSLTRVYEQYF
-	-	TRBJ1-2	TRBV5-1	TGCGCCAGCAGCCCCGGGGGGGTGAGCTATGGCTACACCTTC	CASSPGGVSYGYTF
-	-	TRBJ2-1	TRBV29-1	TGCAGCGTCCTGGGTCCTGGAGGCTCCAATGAGCAGTTCTTC	CSVLGPGGSNEQFF
-	TRBD2	TRBJ2-1	TRBV5-1	TGCGCCAGCAGCTTAGCGGGATGCTCCTACAATGAGCAGTTCTTC	CASSLAGCSYNEQFF
-	TRBD2	TRBJ2-5	TRBV7-2	TGTGCCAGCAGGACTAGCGGGAGTTGGTCGGAGACCCAGTACTTC	CASRTSGSWSETQYF
-	TRBD1	TRBJ2-7	TRBV13	TGTGCCAGCAGCTTAAGGTGGGGACAGGGTTGGAAGTACTTC	CASSLRWGQGWKYF
-	TRBD1	TRBJ2-5	TRBV11-2	TGTGCCAGCAGCCTCGGACCAGGACAGGGCCCTGCGGAGACCCAGTACTTC	CASSLGPGQGPAETQYF
few	TRBD1	TRBJ2-2	TRBV29-1	TGCAGCGTACAGGGGGCGGGTGGGGAGCTGTTTTTT	CSVQGAGGELFF
few	TRBD2	TRBJ2-7	TRBV5-1	TGCGCCAGCAGTCGGACTAGCGGCACTCTCGAGCAGTACTTC	CASSRTSGTLEQYF
-	-	TRBJ2-5	TRBV5-1	TGCGCCAGCAGCTTTTCCGCACCTCAGACCCAGTACTTC	CASSFSAPQTQYF
-	-	TRBJ2-5	TRBV5-1	TGCGCCAGCAGCGAAGGCGTCACAGGCGGGGAGACCCAGTACTTC	CASSEGVTGGETQYF
-	-	TRBJ2-5	TRBV4-2	TGTGCCAGCAGCCAAGGGGCTAGCGTGGAGGAGACCCAGTACTTC	CASSQGASVEETQYF
-	TRBD1	TRBJ2-5	TRBV20-1	TGCAGTGCTACAGGGGACAGACAAGAGACCCAGTACTTC	CSATGDRQETQYF
-	-	TRBJ2-5	TRBV6-5	TGTGCCAGCAGTCTACAGGCCCCCCGCCAAGAGACCCAGTACTTC	CASSLQAPRQETQYF
few	TRBD1	TRBJ2-5	TRBV20-1	TGCAGTGCTAGTCCTGATGGTCCGGGACAGGGGTTGGAGACCCAGTACTTC	CSASPDGPGQGLETQYF
-	-	TRBJ2-2	TRBV7-6	TGTGCCAGCAGCGTAGAGGGGATAACCGGGGAGCTGTTTTTT	CASSVEGITGELFF
many	-	TRBJ1-2	TRBV28	TGTGCCAGCAGGGCCTCGGTCGGCTACACCTTC	CASRASVGYTF
-	TRBD2	TRBJ2-1	TRBV7-7	TGTGCCAGCAGCCCGTGGGAGACTAGCGGGATCAATGAGCAGTTCTTC	CASSPWETSGINEQFF
-	TRBD2	TRBJ2-7	TRBV2	TGTGCCAGCAGTGAAAGTATACCTAGCGGGAGTGTCCCCTACGAGCAGTACTTC	CASSESIPSGSVPYEQYF
-	TRBD1	TRBJ2-1	TRBV20-1	TGCAGTGCTAGAGATCCCGGGACAGCCCACAATGAGCAGTTCTTC	CSARDPGTAHNEQFF
many	-	TRBJ2-7	TRBV9	TGTGCCAGCAGTGTGGGTGGGCCCTCCTACGAGCAGTACTTC	CASSVGGPSYEQYF
-	-	TRBJ2-5	TRBV4-1	TGCGCCAGCAGCCGAGAGAGCGGGGAGACCCAGTACTTC	CASSRESGETQYF
-	-	TRBJ1-4	TRBV6-5	TGTGCCAGCAGTTACTCAGCGATGCCTAATGAAAAACTGTTTTTT	CASSYSAMPNEKLFF
-	-	TRBJ2-1	TRBV20-1	TGCAGTGCCCCGAGTAGGGAGGCGTACAATGAGCAGTTCTTC	CSAPSREAYNEQFF
-	-	TRBJ1-2	TRBV3-1	TGTGCCAGCAGCTACAGGGTTCTTGGTGGCTACACCTTC	CASSYRVLGGYTF
many	TRBD2	TRBJ2-1	TRBV29-1	TGCAGCGTTGTGTATCCTGGGAGGGATGAGCAGTTCTTC	CSVVYPGRDEQFF
-	-	TRBJ2-7	TRBV20-1	TGCAGTGCTAGAGGAGCGTACTCCTACGAGCAGTACTTC	CSARGAYSYEQYF
once	-	TRBJ2-7	TRBV20-1	TGCAGTACAAATGCTGGGGCTATCGGCTACGAGCAGTACTTC	CSTNAGAIGYEQYF
-	-	TRBJ2-5	TRBV7-2	TGTGCCAGCAGCTTAGTACCGCGACCTACCCGGGAGACCCAGTACTTC	CASSLVPRPTRETQYF
few	-	TRBJ1-5	TRBV27	TGTGCCAGCAGTCCACTAAGGGGGAGCAATCAGCCCCAGCATTTT	CASSPLRGSNQPQHF
few	TRBD2	TRBJ2-3	TRBV12-5	TGTGCTAGTGGTTTGTCTCCACTAGCGGGAGTAACGGATACGCAGTATTTT	CASGLSPLAGVTDTQYF
-	-	TRBJ2-1	TRBV5-1	TGCGCCAGCAGCTTGGCCGGGACCGCCTACAATGAGCAGTTCTTC	CASSLAGTAYNEQFF
-	-	TRBJ2-5	TRBV27	TGTGCCAGCAGCCCACGGAGGGGGGCTGCGGAGACCCAGTACTTC	CASSPRRGAAETQYF